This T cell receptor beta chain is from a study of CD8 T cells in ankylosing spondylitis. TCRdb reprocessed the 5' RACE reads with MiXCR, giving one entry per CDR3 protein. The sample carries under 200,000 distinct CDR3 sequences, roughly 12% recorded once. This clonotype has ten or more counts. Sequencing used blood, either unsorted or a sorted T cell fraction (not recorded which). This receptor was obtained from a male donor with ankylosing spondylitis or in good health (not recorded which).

CDR3 residues: CASSFKNTQYF. The CDR3 nucleotides read TGTGCCAGCAGTTTCAAGAATACGCAGTATTTT. This chain links TRBV12-3 or TRBV12-4 with TRBJ2-3, with D unresolved. The CDR3 has 11 residues. Trimming shortened V by 3 bases and J by 7 bases, and 5 bases separated the two germline ends.